Sequencing of this T cell receptor beta chain was carried out in a study of shared clonotypes between healthy human individuals. Trimming cost V 0 bases and J 3 bases, with 10 bases left between them. Germline V gives CDR1 SGDLS, CDR2 YYNGEE. This CDR3 is built from 14 residues. As concerns this clone: Other DNA sequences in the same sample also yield this CDR3.

Terminally differentiated effector memory CD45RA+ cells were excluded from the naive CD8 cells, which were CD45RO-negative and positively selected for CCR7. TCRdb keeps only in-frame clones here, not all; method: immunoSEQ multiplex PCR. The top ten clones hold 0.9% to 1.3% of a sample with about 2 million clones, around 96% of them seen once. This chain joins TRBV9 and TRBJ2-7; the D gene is possibly TRBD2 (6 bases). The clonotype comes from a man aged 18 to 35 in good health. The source material was naive CD8+ T cells sorted from blood. This CDR3 is CASSVGGDFYEQYF. As DNA, the CDR3 is TGTGCCAGCAGCGTAGGGGGGGACTTCTACGAGCAGTACTTC.